The 26 T cell receptor beta chains given below trace back to one sample, sequenced in a study of T cell responses to AZD1222 COVID-19 vaccine. Clones were sequenced by immunoSEQ multiplex PCR, and TCRdb holds only the in-frame ones, with some missing. Found here are about 110,000 clones, 70% to 90% of them singletons; the top ten hold roughly 14%. The sample was peripheral blood, taken 28 days after the second AZD1222 dose. The receptors come from an adult who received the AZD1222 COVID-19 vaccine.

This rearrangement joins TRBV28 to TRBJ2-3, with 8 bases fitting TRBD2. V trimming: 4 bases; J trimming: 3 bases; junction bases outside the gene matches: 6. Germline CDR1 MDHEN, CDR2 SYDVKM. The CDR3 is 15 residues long. CDR3 DNA: TGTGCCAGCAGTTATCTCCGGGAGGGGACAGATACGCAGTATTTT. Translating it yields CASSYLREGTDTQYF. The full variable domain, rest sourced from reference TRBV28 and TRBJ2-3, is DVKVTQSSRYLVKRTGEKVFLECVQDMDHENMFWYRQDPGLGLRLIYFSYDVKMKEKGDIPEGYSVSREKKERFSLILESASTNQTSMYLCASSYLREGTDTQYFGPGTRLTVL.

The gene calls are TRBV5-1 and TRBJ2-5; D might be TRBD2 (5 bases). Germline lookup yields CDR1 SGHRS and CDR2 YFSETQ. This CDR3 comprises 15 residues. V was trimmed by 0 bases and J by 0 bases, leaving 9 bases between them. CDR3 DNA: TGCGCCAGCAGCTTGGTTCTAGCCGACCAAGAGACCCAGTACTTC. Translation gives CASSLVLADQETQYF.

The rearrangement links TRBV27 to TRBJ1-6; a possible D gene is TRBD1 (6 bases). The CDR3 covers 16 residues. The germline V and J ends were trimmed by 1 base and 9 bases, with 16 bases remaining between them. Per germline, CDR1 MNHEY and CDR2 SMNVEV (reference sequence). In DNA form, the CDR3 reads TGTGCCAGCAGTTTATTGGGCGTTCAGGGGAGTTCACCCCTCCACTTT. This sequence encodes CASSLLGVQGSSPLHF.

V is TRBV28 and J is TRBJ1-5; TRBD1 is a possible D gene (6 bases). From germline, CDR1 is MDHEN and CDR2 SYDVKM. Trimming took 10 bases from V and 9 from J, leaving 22 bases between them. The length of the CDR3 is 14 residues. The CDR3 DNA is TGTGCCACAGGGATCCCCGGGGGCCTTGGGCCCCAGCATTTT. It specifies CATGIPGGLGPQHF.

The chain uses TRBV7-9 and TRBJ1-3, with 8 bases matching TRBD1. CDR1 SEHNR and CDR2 FQNEAQ come from the germline V gene (reference sequence). CDR3 length: 17 residues. J was trimmed by 0 bases and V by 4 bases; bases with no gene match: 8. The CDR3: CASSSRDRRLSGNTIYF. The CDR3 nucleotides read TGTGCCAGCAGCTCCAGGGACAGGCGCCTCTCTGGAAACACCATATATTTT.

This sequence joins TRBV27 and TRBJ2-3; D is unclear. The CDR3 runs to 14 residues. From germline, CDR1 is MNHEY and CDR2 SMNVEV (reference sequence). Trimming cost V 2 bases and J 0 bases, with 6 bases left between them. CDR3 in DNA: TGTGCCAGCAGTTTAGCGCCAAGCACAGATACGCAGTATTTT. Translated: CASSLAPSTDTQYF.

V is TRBV29-1 and J is TRBJ1-1; tentative D call: TRBD1 (5 bases). Per germline, CDR1 SQVTM and CDR2 ANQGSEA. This CDR3 has 14 amino acids. V shed 8 bases and J shed 4 bases, with 20 bases lying between them. The chain's CDR3 is CSWGLSVSGTEAFF. As DNA, the CDR3 is TGCAGCTGGGGACTATCGGTGTCGGGCACTGAAGCTTTCTTT. Based on the CDR3 plus reference TRBV29-1 and TRBJ1-1, the full variable domain is SAVISQKPSRDICQRGTSLTIQCQVDSQVTMMFWYRQQPGQSLTLIATANQGSEATYESGFVIDKFPISRPNLTFSTLTVSNMSPEDSSIYLCSWGLSVSGTEAFFGQGTRLTVV.

V is TRBV19 and J is TRBJ2-7; 11 positions agree with TRBD1. The CDR3 contains 15 residues. Per germline, CDR1 LNHDA and CDR2 SQIVND (reference sequence). V dropped 8 bases and J dropped 4; count of bases not matched to a gene: 10. CDR3 coding DNA: TGTGCCAGTGGGAGACCGGGACAGGGGGTATACGAGCAGTACTTC. Its translation is CASGRPGQGVYEQYF. The entire variable domain, with the rest obtained from reference TRBV19 and TRBJ2-7, is as follows: DGGITQSPKYLFRKEGQNVTLSCEQNLNHDAMYWYRQDPGQGLRLIYYSQIVNDFQKGDIAEGYSVSREKKESFPLTVTSAQKNPTAFYLCASGRPGQGVYEQYFGPGTRLTVT.

The CDR3 loop reads CASSQDPPGVAKEGTQYF. The CDR3 DNA reads TGCGCCAGCAGCCAAGATCCCCCAGGGGTCGCCAAGGAGGGTACGCAGTATTTT. The chain joins TRBV4-1 to TRBJ2-3; tentatively, D is TRBD1 or TRBD2 (6 bases each). The CDR3 runs to 18 residues. Germline V CDR1 and CDR2: MGHRA, YSYEKL. Trimming pared 0 bases from V and 8 bases from J, leaving 24 bases between.

The J gene is TRBJ1-2, the V gene TRBV18; D gene uncertain. Trimming took off 3 bases at V and 8 bases at J, with 19 bases between the two ends. Germline assignment: CDR1 KGHSH and CDR2 LQKENI. The CDR3 is 15 residues long. This CDR3 reads CASSPESSLNDGYTF. The CDR3 DNA reads TGTGCCAGCTCACCGGAGTCCAGCCTTAATGACGGCTACACCTTC. Full variable domain (rest looked up from reference TRBV18 and TRBJ1-2): NAGVMQNPRHLVRRRGQEARLRCSPMKGHSHVYWYRQLPEEGLKFMVYLQKENIIDESGMPKERFSAEFPKEGPSILRIQQVVRGDSAAYFCASSPESSLNDGYTFGSGTRLTVV.

V usage is TRBV7-6 and J usage is TRBJ1-1; perhaps TRBD1 as D (5 bases). The CDR3 consists of 14 residues. Germline assignment: CDR1 SGHVS and CDR2 FNYEAQ. V was pared by 4 bases and J by 0 bases, with 9 bases between. The CDR3, as DNA: TGTGCCAGCAGCTCCGGGACGGTGAACACTGAAGCTTTCTTT. Its protein is CASSSGTVNTEAFF.

In this sample, this clone turned up a few times. The chain has TRBV9 and TRBJ2-2, with D unclear. The CDR3 is 15 residues long. V was trimmed by 2 bases and J by 6 bases, leaving 14 bases between them. CDR1 and CDR2 (germline): SGDLS, YYNGEE. DNA for the CDR3: TGTGCCAGCAGCGTCGACCCCAGTTTCCCCGGGGAGCTGTTTTTT. Amino acids: CASSVDPSFPGELFF.

This clone was seen a few times. J is TRBJ1-5 and V is TRBV28, with D maybe TRBD1 (6 bases). The CDR3 spans 14 residues. CDR1 is MDHEN, CDR2 SYDVKM, per germline. V was shortened by 5 bases and J by 8 bases, with 16 bases between the two germline ends. DNA of the CDR3: TGTGCCAGCAGTCCCCGTCAGGGGTGGGAGCCCCAGCATTTT. Translation: CASSPRQGWEPQHF.

This rearrangement joins TRBV24-1 to TRBJ2-1; a weak D match, TRBD2 (5 bases). Germline CDR1 reads KGHDR; CDR2 reads SFDVKD. Trimming stripped 1 base from V and 0 bases from J, with 12 bases between. The CDR3 spans 17 residues. Written as DNA, the CDR3 is TGTGCCACCAGTGATTTTCCGTCGGGGAGCTCCTACAATGAGCAGTTCTTC. Translating gives CATSDFPSGSSYNEQFF.

V and J are TRBV19 and TRBJ1-2; 9 positions agree with TRBD1. CDR3 size: 15 residues. The J segment lost 3 bases and the V segment lost 5 bases, leaving 7 bases of the junction unmatched. Germline loops: CDR1 LNHDA, CDR2 SQIVND (reference sequence). The CDR3 DNA follows: TGTGCCAGTAGTTTAAGGACAGGGGATGACTATGGCTACACCTTC. Translation: CASSLRTGDDYGYTF.

The chain has TRBV28 and TRBJ2-2; no clear D. The CDR3 loop spans 11 amino acids. V gave up 6 bases and J gave up 9 bases, with 8 bases separating them. The germline gives CDR1 MDHEN, CDR2 SYDVKM. The DNA of the CDR3 is TGTGCCAGCAGGCTCTCAAGGGAGCTGTTTTTT. It codes for CASRLSRELFF.

The chain is built from TRBV18 and TRBJ2-6; D ambiguous. The CDR3 runs to 15 residues. Trimming took off 2 bases at V and 1 base at J, with 6 bases between the two ends. Germline CDR1 is KGHSH and CDR2 is LQKENI. The CDR3 reads CASSPGSSGANVLTF. Written as DNA, the CDR3 is TGTGCCAGCTCACCAGGGTCTTCTGGGGCCAACGTCCTGACTTTC.

The CDR3 loop is CASSSPLGLNTEAFF. The CDR3, as DNA: TGTGCCAGCAGCTCCCCCCTTGGCCTCAACACTGAAGCTTTCTTT. The V and J genes are TRBV7-8 and TRBJ1-1; D is undetermined. Germline assignment: CDR1 SGHVS and CDR2 FQNEAQ. The CDR3 has 15 residues. V was shortened by 4 bases and J by 2 bases, with 14 bases between the two germline ends.

This clone turned up a few times. The chain recombines TRBV3-1 (or the pseudogene TRBV3-2) with TRBJ2-1; 8 nucleotides align to TRBD1. The CDR3 totals 15 residues. With V trimmed by 4 bases and J by 3 bases, 5 bases remained unmatched. Germline CDR1 reads LGHDT; CDR2 reads YNNKEL (reference sequence). CDR3 in DNA: TGTGCCAGCAGCCCAACCGGGACAGGCTACAATGAGCAGTTCTTC. Protein sequence: CASSPTGTGYNEQFF.

There are a few counts of this clone. V and J are TRBV11-2 and TRBJ2-3; no clear D. The V gene lost 5 bases and the J gene lost 2 bases, with 5 bases spanning the gap. The CDR3 extends over 12 amino acids. CDR1 and CDR2 from the germline V gene are SGHAT and FQNNGV. The CDR3 nucleotides read TGTGCCAGCAGCCCCAACACAGATACGCAGTATTTT. Encoded protein: CASSPNTDTQYF.

This rearrangement joins TRBV19 to TRBJ1-2; tentatively, D is TRBD1 (6 bases). Between the trimmed V and J ends, which lost 7 bases and 2 bases, there was a span of 8 bases. The germline V gene has CDR1 LNHDA and CDR2 SQIVND (reference sequence). CDR3 size: 12 residues. DNA for the CDR3: TGTGCCAGTACGGACAGAAACTATGGCTACACCTTC. The encoded protein is CASTDRNYGYTF.

The rearrangement links TRBV12-5 to TRBJ1-2; D is undetermined. Germline-derived CDR1 and CDR2 are LGHNT and FRNRAP. V lost 3 bases and J 8 bases, leaving 13 bases between the germline ends. The CDR3 covers 13 residues. The CDR3 sequence: CASGLPPQEGYTF. In DNA, the CDR3 is TGTGCTAGTGGTTTACCCCCGCAGGAAGGCTACACCTTC.

The rearrangement links TRBV6-5 to TRBJ2-7; TRBD1 matches 8 bases. Unmatched junction bases numbered 10, after V lost 6 bases and J lost 9 bases. The germline CDR1 and CDR2 sequences are MNHEY and SVGAGI. This CDR3 is built from 13 residues. CDR3 nucleotide sequence: TGTGCCAGCAGCGGACAGGGCTATCGGTGGCAGTACTTC. Amino acids: CASSGQGYRWQYF.

The chain combines TRBV5-1 with TRBJ2-7; TRBD2 matches 10 bases. The germline V gene has CDR1 SGHRS and CDR2 YFSETQ. V was pared by 4 bases and J by 1 base, with 5 bases of the junction left unmatched. The length of the CDR3 is 15 residues. The CDR3 DNA follows: TGCGCCAGCAGCCTGCTAGCGGGGGAATCCTACGAGCAGTACTTC. It encodes CASSLLAGESYEQYF.

This clone appeared a single time. The chain combines TRBV6-4 with TRBJ1-1, with a possible D match to TRBD1 (6 bases). The CDR3 sequence is 17 residues long. CDR1 is MRHNA and CDR2 is SNTAGT in the germline V gene. V lost 3 bases, J lost 0 bases, and 17 bases lay in between. The CDR3 here is CASSERPGQVLNTEAFF. The CDR3 DNA follows: TGTGCCAGCAGTGAGAGACCGGGACAAGTCTTGAACACTGAAGCTTTCTTT.

This clone came up once. The genes are TRBV6-5 and TRBJ1-4, with unresolved D. Per germline, CDR1 MNHEY and CDR2 SVGAGI. With 0 bases removed from V and 8 bases from J, the gap between germline ends came to 13 bases. This CDR3 is 15 amino acids long. The CDR3 loop reads CASSYSMTDGEKLFF. CDR3 DNA sequence: TGTGCCAGCAGTTACTCGATGACCGACGGGGAAAAACTGTTTTTT.